Presented here are 31 T cell receptor beta chains from one specimen sequenced in a study of CD8 T cells in ankylosing spondylitis (dated by TCRdb to the late 2010s). The library was prepared using 5' RACE. TCRdb lists the instrument as Illumina HiSeq 2500. In TCRdb, the public reads were trimmed at Q25 with fastp and aligned with MiXCR, with productive beta chains retained. Rows are unified per CDR3 protein, each entry keeping the most common DNA and genes. Within this sample are about 190,000 distinct CDR3 sequences, with approximately 13% of them counted one time only. Around 10% of the sample is held by the ten biggest clonotypes. The sequenced sample consisted of blood, either unsorted or a sorted T cell fraction (not recorded which). These receptors all come from a female donor with ankylosing spondylitis or in good health (not recorded which).

The table lists this clonotype with many counts. The chain carries TRBV5-1 and TRBJ1-3; D unresolved. V was trimmed by 0 bases and J by 0 bases, leaving 10 bases between them. The CDR3 extends over 16 amino acids. The germline CDR1 and CDR2 sequences are SGHRS and YFSETQ. CDR3 residues: CASSLDPGGSGNTIYF. The DNA of the CDR3 is TGCGCCAGCAGCTTGGACCCCGGAGGCTCTGGAAACACCATATATTTT.

J is TRBJ1-1 and V is TRBV7-2; D possibly corresponds to TRBD1 (6 bases). Germline assignment: CDR1 SGHTA and CDR2 FQGNSA. Deletions cut 3 bases from V and 5 bases from J, with 10 bases between. The length of the CDR3 is 13 residues. CDR3 bases: TGTGCCAGCAGCTTTTCAGGGGTTACTGAAGCTTTCTTT. The encoded protein is CASSFSGVTEAFF.

This clonotype was found a few times. J is TRBJ2-1 and V is TRBV6-2 or TRBV6-3, with D maybe TRBD1 (5 bases). Trimming took off 4 bases at V and 7 bases at J, with 20 bases between the two ends. CDR1 is MNHEY, CDR2 SVGEGT, per germline. The CDR3 has 16 residues. The chain's CDR3 is CASSLPQGPAMNEQFF. The CDR3 coding sequence is TGTGCCAGCAGTTTACCGCAGGGCCCGGCGATGAATGAGCAGTTCTTC.

The CDR3 protein is CSAPDSSHEQYF. In DNA form, the CDR3 reads TGCAGTGCTCCGGACAGTAGCCACGAGCAGTACTTC. This rearrangement joins TRBV20-1 to TRBJ2-7, with TRBD1 as a possible D gene (6 bases). This CDR3 comprises 12 residues. Germline V gene lookup returns CDR1 DFQATT and CDR2 SNEGSKA (reference sequence). V lost 5 bases and J lost 5, with 13 bases in between.

This clonotype was observed many times. The CDR3 spells CSAAGSTEAFF. The CDR3 coding sequence is TGCAGTGCTGCCGGGTCCACTGAAGCTTTCTTT. V and J are TRBV20-1 and TRBJ1-1, with D unresolved. This CDR3 comprises 11 residues. From germline, CDR1 is DFQATT and CDR2 SNEGSKA (reference sequence). Trimming left V 5 bases short and J 4 bases short, with 8 bases between.

This clonotype was counted many times. The chain recombines TRBV5-1 with TRBJ2-5; D gene ambiguous. Trimming shortened V by 0 bases and J by 7 bases, and 7 bases separated the two germline ends. Germline assignment: CDR1 SGHRS and CDR2 YFSETQ. The CDR3 is 12 amino acids. CDR3 protein: CASSLELRTQYF. Written as DNA, the CDR3 is TGCGCCAGCAGCTTGGAATTGAGGACCCAGTACTTC.

This clonotype was counted ten times or more. CDR3 region: CASSLGPGGSHNEQFF. The CDR3 nucleotides are TGCGCCAGCAGCTTGGGCCCAGGGGGGTCCCACAATGAGCAGTTCTTC. The chain links TRBV5-1 to TRBJ2-1; possibly TRBD1 for D (7 bases). The CDR3 has 16 residues. Between the trimmed V and J ends, which lost 0 bases and 5 bases, there was a span of 15 bases. Germline V lookup: CDR1 SGHRS, CDR2 YFSETQ.

The V gene is TRBV4-2, the J gene TRBJ2-7; TRBD1 aligns across 9 bases. This CDR3 spans 14 amino acids. V shed 1 base, J shed 3 bases, and the junction held 1 base outside the gene matches. Germline-derived CDR1 and CDR2 are LGHNA and YNFKEQ. CDR3 nucleotide sequence: TGTGCCAGCAGCCAAGGACAGGGGGACTACGAGCAGTACTTC. Translation: CASSQGQGDYEQYF.

This clonotype was seen only a few times. The chain has TRBV21-1 and TRBJ1-6; the listed D gene, TRBD1, was not tested against the DNA. TRBV21-1 is described as a pseudogene. The CDR3 spans 18 residues. CDR3: CASSRKGGQFNGNSPLHF. CDR3 DNA: TGTGCCAGCAGCAGGAAGGGAGGACAGTTTAATGGGAATTCACCCCTCCACTTT.

This clonotype was recorded at least ten times. CDR3 bases: TGTGCCAGCAGTGACGGGACTAGCGGGATAAATGAGCAGTTCTTC. Protein: CASSDGTSGINEQFF. The chain combines TRBV12-3 or TRBV12-4 with TRBJ2-1, with TRBD2 matching 13 bases. The length of the CDR3 is 15 residues. V gave up 5 bases and J gave up 7 bases; unmatched junction bases: 5.

For this clonotype: A much larger clone is a single base away; this may be a read error. J is TRBJ2-2 and V is TRBV3-1; either TRBD1 or TRBD2 may supply D (6 bases each). Germline lookup yields CDR1 LGHDT and CDR2 YNNKEL (reference sequence). CDR3 length: 14 residues. The CDR3 region is CASSQRDNSGELFF. Here the CDR3 DNA reads TGTGCCAGCAGCCAGCGGGACAACAGCGGGGAGCTGTTTTTT. The entire variable domain, with the rest obtained from reference TRBV3-1 and TRBJ2-2, is as follows: DTAVSQTPKYLVTQMGNDKSIKCEQNLGHDTMYWYKQDSKKFLKIMFSYNNKELIINETVPNRFSPKSPDKAHLNLHINSLELGDSAVYFCASSQRDNSGELFFGEGSRLTVL.

This clonotype was seen a few times. The rearrangement joins TRBV20-1 to TRBJ2-1, with TRBD2 matching 8 bases. The germline CDR1 and CDR2 sequences are DFQATT and SNEGSKA (reference sequence). This CDR3 comprises 13 residues. Trimming took 5 bases from V and 4 from J; bases not matched to a gene: 4. The CDR3 DNA reads TGCAGTGCTGAACTAGCGGATTACAATGAGCAGTTCTTC. Residues: CSAELADYNEQFF.

This clonotype was counted a few times. The rearrangement uses TRBV18 and TRBJ2-1; 7 positions agree with TRBD2. Germline lookup yields CDR1 KGHSH and CDR2 LQKENI. V shed 3 bases and J 9 bases; nucleotides not matched to a gene: 8. The CDR3 runs to 14 residues. CDR3 sequence reads: CASSPGGRGSEQFF. In nucleotides, the CDR3 is TGTGCCAGCTCACCGGGCGGGAGAGGTAGTGAGCAGTTCTTC.

In this sample, this clonotype turned up many times. The rearrangement uses TRBV4-1 and TRBJ2-7; possible D gene TRBD1, 6 bases. In germline, CDR1 is MGHRA, CDR2 YSYEKL. The CDR3 is 16 amino acids. Trimming cost V 1 base and J 3 bases, with 16 bases left between them. CDR3 in amino acids: CASSQVATGPYYEQYF. The CDR3, as DNA: TGCGCCAGCAGCCAAGTCGCAACAGGGCCCTACTACGAGCAGTACTTC.

This clonotype was counted ten times or more. CDR3 loop: CASSPDVTNTDTQYF. The CDR3 DNA reads TGTGCCAGCAGCCCCGACGTTACCAACACAGATACGCAGTATTTT. The V call is TRBV7-3, the J call TRBJ2-3; unclear D gene. Germline V gives CDR1 SGHTA, CDR2 FQGTGA. Trimming shortened V by 5 bases and J by 2 bases, and 14 bases separated the two germline ends. This CDR3 is 15 amino acids long.

The chain combines TRBV5-1 with TRBJ2-1; 7 bases line up with TRBD1. J gave up 3 bases and V 4 bases, and 13 bases lay outside the gene matches. In germline, CDR1 is SGHRS, CDR2 YFSETQ. The CDR3 contains 17 residues. CDR3 protein: CASSPSRIGGFYNEQFF. The CDR3 nucleotides are TGCGCCAGCAGCCCGTCCCGGATAGGGGGCTTCTACAATGAGCAGTTCTTC.

This sequence joins TRBV3-1 and TRBJ2-5; possible D gene TRBD1, 5 bases. The germline V gene has CDR1 LGHDT and CDR2 YNNKEL (reference sequence). Trimming stripped 4 bases from V and 7 bases from J, with 19 bases between. The CDR3 contains 15 residues. The DNA of the CDR3 is TGTGCCAGCAGCCCCCTGGGGCAGTCAGCTGTGACCCAGTACTTC. Amino acid sequence: CASSPLGQSAVTQYF.

This clonotype was seen a few times. The chain uses TRBV20-1 and TRBJ2-2; TRBD1 matches at 9 bases. The germline V gene has CDR1 DFQATT and CDR2 SNEGSKA (reference sequence). J was trimmed by 4 bases and V by 1 base; bases with no gene match: 10. The CDR3 contains 17 residues. CDR3 region: CSARVKMGQGGTGELFF. CDR3 sequence (DNA): TGCAGTGCTAGAGTCAAAATGGGACAGGGAGGCACCGGGGAGCTGTTTTTT.

This clonotype has a count of ten or more. The CDR3 sequence: CASSSPGTAGVTEAFF. In nucleotides, the CDR3 is TGCGCCAGCAGCTCCCCCGGGACAGCCGGGGTCACTGAAGCTTTCTTT. The chain carries TRBV10-2 and TRBJ1-1; 7 positions agree with TRBD1. CDR1 is WSHSY and CDR2 is SAAADI in the germline V gene. With 6 bases clipped from V and 4 bases from J, the junction kept 14 bases outside the gene matches. The CDR3 loop spans 16 amino acids.

CDR3 region: CASSQASGRVYEQYF. In DNA, the CDR3 is TGTGCCAGCAGCCAAGCTAGCGGGAGAGTATACGAGCAGTACTTC. This chain joins TRBV3-1 and TRBJ2-7; 10 bases line up with TRBD2. Germline CDR1 is LGHDT and CDR2 is YNNKEL (reference sequence). This CDR3 contains 15 residues. V lost 1 base, J lost 4 bases, and 4 bases stayed unmatched.

The V gene is TRBV18, the J gene TRBJ2-1; 8 nucleotides align to TRBD2. CDR3 length: 17 amino acids. Trimming took 3 bases from V and 4 from J; bases not matched to a gene: 11. The germline V gene encodes CDR1 KGHSH and CDR2 LQKENI. Here the CDR3 DNA reads TGTGCCAGCTCACCTTGGAACACTAGCGGCCGGTACAATGAGCAGTTCTTC. It encodes CASSPWNTSGRYNEQFF.

The rearrangement uses TRBV12-5 and TRBJ1-1; D may be TRBD1 (5 bases). This CDR3 is built from 12 residues. In germline, CDR1 is LGHNT, CDR2 FRNRAP. Trimming stripped 6 bases from V and 7 bases from J, with 12 bases between. The chain's CDR3 is CASGENRFEAFF. CDR3 nucleotides: TGTGCTAGTGGGGAAAACAGGTTTGAAGCTTTCTTT.

A few counts support this clonotype. The chain uses TRBV6-6 and TRBJ2-1; 7 bases fit TRBD2. The V and J ends lost 8 bases and 8 bases, in that order; junction bases with no gene match: 9. Germline V gene sequence: CDR1 MNHNY, CDR2 SVGAGI (reference sequence). This CDR3 has 13 residues. The CDR3 nucleotides are TGTGCCAGCGTCCGCCGGGGGGTCGATGAGCAGTTCTTC. Protein product: CASVRRGVDEQFF.

In this sample, this clonotype turned up many times. The chain is built from TRBV7-2 and TRBJ2-7; D may be TRBD2 (6 bases). This CDR3 spans 13 amino acids. In germline, CDR1 is SGHTA, CDR2 FQGNSA. V was trimmed by 5 bases and J by 1 base, leaving 9 bases between them. The CDR3 coding sequence is TGTGCCAGCAGCGTAGGGACTTCCTACGAGCAGTACTTC. Translating gives CASSVGTSYEQYF.

This chain joins TRBV5-1 and TRBJ2-7; D ambiguous. The V end lost 7 bases, the J end lost 1 base, and 15 bases lay between the germline ends. The CDR3 has 14 amino acids. Germline-derived CDR1 and CDR2 are SGHRS and YFSETQ. CDR3 coding DNA: TGCGCCAGCCAACAGCTTCCCAGTTCCTACGAGCAGTACTTC. This sequence encodes CASQQLPSSYEQYF.

The sample holds many counts of this clonotype. V and J are TRBV6-4 and TRBJ2-1; 14 nucleotides line up with TRBD2. V shed 6 bases and J 8 bases; nucleotides not matched to a gene: 6. The CDR3 length is 15 residues. Germline CDR1 reads MRHNA; CDR2 reads SNTAGT. CDR3 in amino acids: CASSGTSGRFDEQFF. In DNA form, the CDR3 reads TGTGCCAGCAGCGGGACTAGCGGGAGATTTGATGAGCAGTTCTTC.

This clonotype was seen ten or more times. The V gene is TRBV29-1, the J gene TRBJ2-2; perhaps TRBD2 as D (5 bases). Germline V gene lookup returns CDR1 SQVTM and CDR2 ANQGSEA. The V end was cut by 5 bases, the J end by 6 bases, with 13 bases between. The CDR3 is made up of 13 amino acids. The CDR3 loop is CSVSISEAGELFF. CDR3 coding DNA: TGCAGCGTTAGCATTAGCGAGGCCGGGGAGCTGTTTTTT.

The chain uses TRBV7-9 and TRBJ2-1, with 12 positions matching TRBD2. The CDR3 sequence is 15 residues long. V lost 6 bases to trimming and J lost 8 bases; unmatched junction nucleotides: 8. The germline gives CDR1 SEHNR, CDR2 FQNEAQ (reference sequence). The CDR3 sequence: CASRTTSGSGYEQFF. The DNA for the CDR3 is TGTGCCAGCAGGACGACTAGCGGGAGTGGGTATGAGCAGTTCTTC.

The chain carries TRBV29-1 and TRBJ1-2, with D possibly matching TRBD1 (5 bases). The V gene lost 6 bases and the J gene lost 5 bases, with 16 bases spanning the gap. This CDR3 comprises 13 residues. Germline V lookup: CDR1 SQVTM, CDR2 ANQGSEA. CDR3 nucleotide sequence: TGCAGCGTCGGACATAATCAGGGATATGGCTACACCTTC. This encodes CSVGHNQGYGYTF.

This clonotype has a handful of counts. Here the CDR3 reads CASSLPQVLAGGKDTQYF. In nucleotides, the CDR3 is TGCGCCAGCAGCTTGCCTCAAGTGCTAGCGGGAGGAAAAGATACGCAGTATTTT. V gene TRBV5-1 combines with J gene TRBJ2-3; 11 bases fit TRBD2. Germline V gives CDR1 SGHRS, CDR2 YFSETQ. The CDR3 runs to 18 residues. Germline trimming cut 1 base from V and 5 bases from J; bases unmatched to any gene: 12. Variable domain in full (rest from reference TRBV5-1 and TRBJ2-3): KAGVTQTPRYLIKTRGQQVTLSCSPISGHRSVSWYQQTPGQGLQFLFEYFSETQRNKGNFPGRFSGRQFSNSRSEMNVSTLELGDSALYLCASSLPQVLAGGKDTQYFGPGTRLTVL.

About this clonotype: This may come from a read error, since a much larger clone is one base off. The chain uses TRBV5-1 and TRBJ2-6; D is unclear. Germline CDR1 SGHRS, CDR2 YFSETQ. The CDR3 extends over 14 amino acids. CDR3 DNA: TGCGCCGGCAGCTATTTATCTGGGGCCAACGTCCTGACTTTC. Encoded protein: CAGSYLSGANVLTF.